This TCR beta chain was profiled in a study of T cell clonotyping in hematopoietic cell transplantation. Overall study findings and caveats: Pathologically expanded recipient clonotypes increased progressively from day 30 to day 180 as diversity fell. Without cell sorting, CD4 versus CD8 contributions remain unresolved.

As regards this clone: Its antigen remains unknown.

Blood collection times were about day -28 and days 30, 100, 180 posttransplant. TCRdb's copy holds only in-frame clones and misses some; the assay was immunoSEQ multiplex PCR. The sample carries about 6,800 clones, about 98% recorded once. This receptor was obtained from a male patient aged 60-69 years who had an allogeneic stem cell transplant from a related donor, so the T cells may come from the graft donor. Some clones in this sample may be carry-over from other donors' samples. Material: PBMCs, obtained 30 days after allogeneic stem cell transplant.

The CDR3 loop is CASSISQRDTQYF. DNA of the CDR3: TGTGCCAGCAGCATTTCACAGAGAGATACGCAGTATTTT. The chain combines TRBV7-2 with TRBJ2-3; D is ambiguous. Germline V lookup: CDR1 SGHTA, CDR2 FQGNSA. This CDR3 contains 13 residues. Trimming removed 5 bases from V and 5 bases from J, with 11 bases in between.